The next 25 T cell receptor beta chains were all read from a single sample in a study of blood T cell repertoires in COVID-19 (dated by TCRdb to 2020 to 2022). The library was made by the immunoSEQ multiplex PCR assay. Sourced from immuneACCESS, this table was stored by TCRdb with only in-frame sequences that have V and J called. A share of the clones is absent; for the studies checked, an unresolved V gene accounts for under half, and the remainder has no known explanation. The sample contains some 160,000 clones, about 77% of them found a single time. Approximately 15% of the sample is held by the ten biggest clonotypes. The specimen sequenced was peripheral blood. The receptor set was obtained from a woman of 80 years or more with acute or convalescent COVID-19.

This rearrangement joins TRBV7-2 to TRBJ2-7, with TRBD1 identical over 9 bases. The CDR3 runs 15 residues. Germline assignment: CDR1 SGHTA and CDR2 FQGNSA. V trimming: 1 base; J trimming: 4 bases; junction bases outside the gene matches: 5. As DNA, the CDR3 is TGTGCCAGCAGCTTAGTAGGGACAGGGTCGTACGAGCAGTACTTC. Translation: CASSLVGTGSYEQYF.

J is TRBJ1-2 and V is TRBV7-2; D gene unclear. Germline assignment: CDR1 SGHTA and CDR2 FQGNSA. With 2 bases removed from V and 4 bases from J, the gap between germline ends came to 11 bases. The length of the CDR3 is 14 residues. DNA of the CDR3: TGTGCCAGCAGCTTAATTGCCGCGTCCTATGGCTACACCTTC. Protein: CASSLIAASYGYTF.

This chain joins TRBV5-6 and TRBJ1-2; D remains unclear. The CDR3 spans 13 residues. With 4 bases removed from V and 3 bases from J, the gap between germline ends came to 10 bases. Germline CDR1 SGHDT, CDR2 YYEEEE. CDR3: CASSREGDYGYTF. The CDR3 DNA sequence: TGTGCCAGCAGCCGGGAAGGTGACTATGGCTACACCTTC.

The chain carries TRBV28 and TRBJ2-1; possibly TRBD2 for D (6 bases). Germline assignment: CDR1 MDHEN and CDR2 SYDVKM. V was clipped by 3 bases and J by 8 bases, with 17 bases between them. The length of the CDR3 is 15 residues. The CDR3 bases are TGTGCCAGCAGTTTGGCGGGGACCATTAAAGATGAGCAGTTCTTC. Its protein is CASSLAGTIKDEQFF.

The chain employs TRBV5-4 and TRBJ1-1; D gene unclear. This CDR3 has 14 amino acids. Trimming pared 0 bases from V and 3 bases from J, leaving 9 bases between. Germline CDR1 is SGHNT and CDR2 is YYREEE (reference sequence). The CDR3 sequence: CASSLAGSDTEAFF. The CDR3 nucleotides are TGTGCCAGCAGCTTGGCGGGGTCGGACACTGAAGCTTTCTTT.

This chain uses TRBV5-1 with TRBJ2-1; possibly TRBD2 for D (6 bases). Germline CDR1 reads SGHRS; CDR2 reads YFSETQ. V was pared by 1 base and J by 7 bases, with 12 bases between. The CDR3 length is 14 residues. As DNA, the CDR3 is TGCGCCAGCAGCTTGTTAGCGGTTGGGAATGAGCAGTTCTTC. The encoded protein is CASSLLAVGNEQFF.

This chain links TRBV5-1 with TRBJ1-3; 11 bases agree with TRBD1. The trim removed 4 bases at V and 8 bases at J, leaving 2 bases unmatched. The CDR3 runs 13 residues. CDR1 and CDR2 (germline): SGHRS, YFSETQ. Here the CDR3 DNA reads TGCGCCAGCAGCCTGGGACAGGGGGACACCATATATTTT. Residues: CASSLGQGDTIYF.

The table lists this clone with a few counts. The rearrangement uses TRBV5-6 and TRBJ1-2; 10 nucleotides agree with TRBD1. Germline CDR1 and CDR2: SGHDT and YYEEEE. The length of the CDR3 is 14 residues. V shed 3 bases, J shed 4 bases, and the junction held 3 bases outside the gene matches. CDR3 in amino acids: CASSSGTGVYGYTF. The CDR3 nucleotides are TGTGCCAGCAGCTCCGGGACAGGGGTCTATGGCTACACCTTC.

The rearrangement links TRBV30 to TRBJ2-4; D possibly corresponds to TRBD2 (6 bases). The CDR3 sequence is 14 residues long. CDR1 is GTSNPN and CDR2 is SVGIG in the germline V gene (reference sequence). The V end lost 8 bases, the J end lost 5 bases, and 19 bases lay between the germline ends. CDR3 DNA: TGTGCCGGGGGAGGTAGCGGTAGGCAAAACATTCAGTACTTC. The encoded protein is CAGGGSGRQNIQYF.

J is TRBJ2-1 and V is TRBV27; no firm D call. The CDR3 runs to 13 residues. The V gene lost 5 bases and the J gene lost 3 bases, with 8 bases spanning the gap. The germline V gene has CDR1 MNHEY and CDR2 SMNVEV (reference sequence). This CDR3 is CASSRRSYNEQFF. Here the CDR3 DNA reads TGTGCCAGCAGTAGGCGGAGCTACAATGAGCAGTTCTTC.

The genes are TRBV7-8 and TRBJ2-1; TRBD1 aligns across 9 bases. There are 16 residues in the CDR3. Germline V gives CDR1 SGHVS, CDR2 FQNEAQ. V was clipped by 0 bases and J by 7 bases; unmatched bases: 7. CDR3: CASSLAWGTGINEQFF. As DNA, the CDR3 is TGTGCCAGCAGCTTAGCCTGGGGGACAGGGATAAATGAGCAGTTCTTC. Together with reference TRBV7-8 and TRBJ2-1, the CDR3 gives the full variable domain: GAGVSQSPRYKVAKRGQDVALRCDPISGHVSLFWYQQALGQGPEFLTYFQNEAQLDKSGLPSDRFFAERPEGSVSTLKIQRTQQEDSAVYLCASSLAWGTGINEQFFGPGTRLTVL.

This chain links TRBV6-1 with TRBJ1-6; D is perhaps TRBD1 (5 bases). V lost 3 bases to trimming and J lost 9 bases, with 15 bases between them. This CDR3 has 15 residues. Germline CDR1 and CDR2: MNHNS and SASEGT. CDR3 bases: TGTGCCAGCAGTGAGGGGCAGGCGTCTTTTTCACCCCTCCACTTT. Amino acid sequence: CASSEGQASFSPLHF.

This clone has a single count. The chain links TRBV3-1 (or the pseudogene TRBV3-2) to TRBJ1-1; no definite D call. The V and J ends lost 4 bases and 0 bases respectively, with 6 bases between them. The CDR3 is made up of 13 amino acids. The germline V gene has CDR1 LGHDT and CDR2 YNNKEL (reference sequence). DNA of the CDR3: TGTGCCAGCAGCCCAAGCCTGAACACTGAAGCTTTCTTT. This encodes CASSPSLNTEAFF.

The V and J genes are TRBV5-1 and TRBJ1-3; 9 bases are a match to TRBD1. Germline loops: CDR1 SGHRS, CDR2 YFSETQ. The V and J ends lost 4 bases and 0 bases, in that order; junction bases with no gene match: 8. The CDR3 contains 17 residues. The CDR3 reads CASSRGTGTISGNTIYF. The CDR3 region has the DNA TGCGCCAGCAGCCGGGGGACAGGGACAATCTCTGGAAACACCATATATTTT.

This clone was counted between two and nine times. V is TRBV3-1 (or the pseudogene TRBV3-2) and J is TRBJ2-2, with 8 bases identical to TRBD1. The junction had 4 bases not matched to a gene; V was cut back by 4 bases and J by 3 bases. This CDR3 has 15 residues. CDR1 and CDR2 from the germline V gene are LGHDT and YNNKEL (reference sequence). CDR3 DNA: TGTGCCAGCAGCCCTCGGGACAGGCACACCGGGGAGCTGTTTTTT. Translated: CASSPRDRHTGELFF.

V gene TRBV18 combines with J gene TRBJ1-5; 8 bases match TRBD1. J lost 4 bases, V lost 5 bases, and 1 base had no gene match. CDR1 is KGHSH, CDR2 LQKENI, per germline. The CDR3 totals 13 residues. CDR3 DNA: TGTGCCAGCTCAGGGGACAGGAATCAGCCCCAGCATTTT. Its translation is CASSGDRNQPQHF. Full variable domain (rest looked up from reference TRBV18 and TRBJ1-5): NAGVMQNPRHLVRRRGQEARLRCSPMKGHSHVYWYRQLPEEGLKFMVYLQKENIIDESGMPKERFSAEFPKEGPSILRIQQVVRGDSAAYFCASSGDRNQPQHFGDGTRLSIL.

The CDR3 sequence is CASSLTSGRALYEQYF. DNA of the CDR3: TGTGCCAGCAGCCTGACTAGCGGTCGAGCCTTATACGAGCAGTACTTC. The chain combines TRBV7-8 with TRBJ2-7; 9 nucleotides match TRBD2. The CDR3 covers 16 residues. V shed 5 bases, J shed 4 bases, and the junction held 12 bases outside the gene matches. The germline V gene encodes CDR1 SGHVS and CDR2 FQNEAQ.

The V call is TRBV27, the J call TRBJ2-3; tentatively, D is TRBD1 (6 bases). CDR1 and CDR2 from the germline V gene are MNHEY and SMNVEV (reference sequence). V was shortened by 5 bases and J by 1 base, with 7 bases between the two germline ends. The CDR3 contains 13 residues. For the CDR3, the DNA is TGTGCCAGCAGTCGACAGGGCACAGATACGCAGTATTTT. This translates into CASSRQGTDTQYF.

The rearrangement uses TRBV2 and TRBJ2-7; D is undetermined. The germline gives CDR1 SNHLY, CDR2 FYNNEI. The CDR3 covers 12 residues. Deletions cut 4 bases from V and 7 bases from J, with 11 bases between. CDR3 DNA sequence: TGTGCCAGCAGTGTCCCCCCTCGTGAGCAGTACTTC. Translated, it gives CASSVPPREQYF.

The chain joins TRBV30 to TRBJ1-2; 7 bases are shared with TRBD1. The V segment lost 1 base and the J segment 5 bases; nucleotides outside the gene matches: 4. This CDR3 region has 13 residues. Germline lookup yields CDR1 GTSNPN and CDR2 SVGIG (reference sequence). CDR3 DNA: TGTGCCTGGAGTGACAGGGGCCTTTATGGCTACACCTTC. Protein sequence: CAWSDRGLYGYTF.

The chain combines TRBV6-5 with TRBJ1-1; 7 nucleotides match TRBD1. CDR3 size: 14 residues. V was pared by 4 bases and J by 1 base, with 3 bases of the junction left unmatched. The germline V gene has CDR1 MNHEY and CDR2 SVGAGI. For the CDR3, the DNA is TGTGCCAGCAGTTTCGACAGGGCGAACACTGAAGCTTTCTTT. Translation: CASSFDRANTEAFF.

The J gene is TRBJ2-3, the V gene TRBV10-1; D remains ambiguous. The germline V gene encodes CDR1 WNHNN and CDR2 SYGVQD (reference sequence). The CDR3 is 15 residues long. The V end lost 3 bases, the J end lost 4 bases, and 14 bases lay between the germline ends. The CDR3 region has the DNA TGCGCCAGCAGTGAAACGTCCAGCGCGGCAGATACGCAGTATTTT. This translates into CASSETSSAADTQYF.

The rearrangement links TRBV5-4 to TRBJ1-4, with 7 bases matching TRBD1. The length of the CDR3 is 14 residues. CDR1 is SGHNT, CDR2 YYREEE, per germline (reference sequence). The V segment lost 0 bases and the J segment 11 bases; nucleotides outside the gene matches: 7. Here the CDR3 reads CASSLARTGNKLFF. Written as DNA, the CDR3 is TGTGCCAGCAGCTTGGCCCGGACAGGAAACAAACTGTTTTTT.

This chain connects TRBV5-1 to TRBJ2-7, with 9 bases lining up with TRBD1. V lost 0 bases to trimming and J lost 7 bases; unmatched junction nucleotides: 11. The CDR3 runs to 16 residues. CDR1 SGHRS and CDR2 YFSETQ come from the germline V gene. CDR3 residues: CASSLGVGTGFVEQYF. CDR3 DNA sequence: TGCGCCAGCAGCTTGGGGGTCGGGACAGGGTTCGTGGAGCAGTACTTC.

The table lists this clone with a count of one. The gene calls are TRBV18 and TRBJ1-1; TRBD1 matches 7 bases. V lost 3 bases, J lost 4 bases, and 5 bases stayed unmatched. The germline V gene encodes CDR1 KGHSH and CDR2 LQKENI. The CDR3 consists of 14 residues. The CDR3 region has the DNA TGTGCCAGCTCACCGAAGGGGGCGATCACTGAAGCTTTCTTT. Its protein is CASSPKGAITEAFF.